Listed here are 21 T cell receptor beta chains from one sample, sequenced in a study of T-cell reconstitution after alpha-beta-depleted transplantation in children (dated by TCRdb to between 2015 and 2016). Library prep was done by PCR. The reads were generated on an Illumina HiSeq 2500. To normalize quantification of the TCRbeta repertoire, the TCR libraries were built with molecular barcoding that relied on unique molecular identifiers. In-frame beta chains were kept once TCRdb had trimmed the public reads at Q25 with fastp and called clones with MiXCR. Each CDR3 protein gets just one entry, which takes the most common genes and DNA from the rows behind it. The sample table records about 340,000 distinct CDR3 sequences; less than 15% of these occur just once. Around 4.5% of the sample belongs to the ten largest clones. The material sequenced was PBMCs, taken from the stem cell graft. The receptors come from a human donor who donated a stem cell graft to a child with Fanconi anemia.

The sample holds a few counts of this clonotype. The rearrangement uses TRBV6-2 or TRBV6-3 and TRBJ1-1; 7 bases line up with TRBD1. V was pared by 2 bases and J by 0 bases, with 6 bases of the junction left unmatched. The CDR3 is 16 residues long. The germline gives CDR1 MNHEY, CDR2 SVGEGT. CDR3 sequence (DNA): TGTGCCAGCAGTTACCGCAGGGGGAGCCTGAACACTGAAGCTTTCTTT. Translation: CASSYRRGSLNTEAFF.

This rearrangement joins TRBV3-1 to TRBJ2-5, with D perhaps matching TRBD2 (6 bases). Deletions cut 1 base from V and 5 bases from J, with 20 bases between. The CDR3 covers 17 residues. Germline CDR1 reads LGHDT; CDR2 reads YNNKEL (reference sequence). The CDR3 DNA is TGTGCCAGCAGCCAAGGAATTGCGGGACCCTCAGAGGAGACCCAGTACTTC. The encoded protein is CASSQGIAGPSEETQYF.

The table lists this clonotype with many counts. This CDR3 reads CSARSGLAETGELFF. The CDR3 DNA is TGCAGTGCTAGATCTGGTTTAGCGGAGACCGGGGAGCTGTTTTTT. The chain couples TRBV20-1 to TRBJ2-2, with D perhaps matching TRBD2 (6 bases). The germline V gene encodes CDR1 DFQATT and CDR2 SNEGSKA (reference sequence). This CDR3 has 15 residues. Trimming shortened V by 2 bases and J by 5 bases, and 15 bases separated the two germline ends.

This clonotype was counted at least ten times. The rearrangement uses TRBV7-9 and TRBJ1-2; D unclear. This CDR3 is 14 amino acids long. V was clipped by 5 bases and J by 0 bases, with 10 bases between them. The germline V gene encodes CDR1 SEHNR and CDR2 FQNEAQ (reference sequence). The CDR3 region has the DNA TGTGCCAGCAGCGCGACGGGGACTAACTATGGCTACACCTTC. Its protein product is CASSATGTNYGYTF.

J is TRBJ2-4 and V is TRBV11-2, with 8 bases identical to TRBD1. This CDR3 is 18 amino acids long. The germline gives CDR1 SGHAT, CDR2 FQNNGV. Germline trimming cut 0 bases from V and 7 bases from J; bases unmatched to any gene: 14. CDR3 in amino acids: CASSLEAGGSSGANIQYF. The CDR3, as DNA: TGTGCCAGCAGCTTAGAGGCAGGGGGCAGCTCGGGAGCTAACATTCAGTACTTC.

V gene TRBV5-1 combines with J gene TRBJ2-3; 8 bases match TRBD2. V was pared by 3 bases and J by 4 bases, with 7 bases of the junction left unmatched. CDR1 and CDR2 from the germline V gene are SGHRS and YFSETQ. The CDR3 has 15 amino acids. The CDR3 spells CASSSLAGGSDTQYF. The CDR3, as DNA: TGCGCCAGCAGCTCCCTAGCGGGTGGTTCAGATACGCAGTATTTT. Full variable domain (outside the CDR3, taken from reference TRBV5-1 and TRBJ2-3): KAGVTQTPRYLIKTRGQQVTLSCSPISGHRSVSWYQQTPGQGLQFLFEYFSETQRNKGNFPGRFSGRQFSNSRSEMNVSTLELGDSALYLCASSSLAGGSDTQYFGPGTRLTVL.

The rearrangement joins TRBV5-1 to TRBJ1-2; D is perhaps TRBD1 (5 bases). CDR3 size: 15 residues. Trimming removed 4 bases at V and 8 bases at J, with 21 bases between. Germline values: CDR1 SGHRS, CDR2 YFSETQ. The CDR3 DNA reads TGCGCCAGCAGCCCCCTGGGCCGGGGGTTCCACGGCTACACCTTC. This encodes CASSPLGRGFHGYTF.

This clonotype occurred a few times. The CDR3 spells CASSEETAEADEQYF. Here the CDR3 DNA reads TGTGCCAGCAGTGAGGAGACGGCCGAAGCAGACGAGCAGTACTTC. The chain recombines TRBV2 with TRBJ2-7; no firm D call. V lost 3 bases, J lost 5 bases, and 17 bases lay in between. Germline assignment: CDR1 SNHLY and CDR2 FYNNEI. This CDR3 spans 15 amino acids.

The chain is built from TRBV13 and TRBJ1-5; no reliable D call. CDR3 length: 14 amino acids. Deletions cut 0 bases from V and 2 bases from J, with 5 bases between. The germline V gene has CDR1 PRHDT and CDR2 FYEKMQ (reference sequence). CDR3 DNA sequence: TGTGCCAGCAGCTTAGGGGAGCGCAATCAGCCCCAGCATTTT. It specifies CASSLGERNQPQHF.

V and J are TRBV3-1 and TRBJ1-6; possibly TRBD1 for D (5 bases). V lost 5 bases, J lost 0 bases, and 14 bases lay in between. Per germline, CDR1 LGHDT and CDR2 YNNKEL (reference sequence). The CDR3 runs to 17 residues. The DNA for the CDR3 is TGTGCCAGCAGCTCGACAGCAACGAGCTCCTATAATTCACCCCTCCACTTT. Translation gives CASSSTATSSYNSPLHF. The variable domain in full, completed from reference TRBV3-1 and TRBJ1-6, reads DTAVSQTPKYLVTQMGNDKSIKCEQNLGHDTMYWYKQDSKKFLKIMFSYNNKELIINETVPNRFSPKSPDKAHLNLHINSLELGDSAVYFCASSSTATSSYNSPLHFGNGTRLTVT.

CDR3 sequence reads: CAICLGPSYEQYF. CDR3 bases: TGTGCCATCTGCCTCGGACCGTCCTACGAGCAGTACTTC. The genes are TRBV3-1 and TRBJ2-7; no clear D gene. The length of the CDR3 is 13 residues. In germline, CDR1 is LGHDT, CDR2 YNNKEL (reference sequence). V shed 10 bases and J shed 1 base, with 14 bases lying between them.

The chain uses TRBV29-1 and TRBJ2-5; either TRBD1 or TRBD2 may fit D (5 bases each). From germline, CDR1 is SQVTM and CDR2 ANQGSEA. This CDR3 contains 14 residues. The ends were cut back, 7 bases at V and 9 bases at J, with 24 bases in the middle. The CDR3 DNA sequence: TGCAGCGGGGCTGGGACGAGGGCTCAAGGGGCCCAGTACTTC. Encoded protein: CSGAGTRAQGAQYF.

The chain employs TRBV6-6 and TRBJ1-1; TRBD1 might be the D (5 bases). CDR3 length: 12 residues. Germline V gene data show CDR1 as MNHNY and CDR2 as SVGAGI (reference sequence). V lost 3 bases and J 11 bases, leaving 13 bases between the germline ends. Here the CDR3 reads CASSYSRQKAFF. The CDR3 coding sequence is TGTGCCAGCAGTTATAGTCGACAGAAGGCTTTCTTT.

This clonotype was observed a few times. This chain links TRBV18 with TRBJ1-1; no clear D gene. This CDR3 comprises 13 residues. Germline CDR1 and CDR2: KGHSH and LQKENI. V was trimmed by 8 bases and J by 0 bases, leaving 10 bases between them. This CDR3 is CASTWTVNTEAFF. In nucleotides, the CDR3 is TGTGCCAGCACTTGGACGGTGAACACTGAAGCTTTCTTT. The variable domain in full, completed from reference TRBV18 and TRBJ1-1, reads NAGVMQNPRHLVRRRGQEARLRCSPMKGHSHVYWYRQLPEEGLKFMVYLQKENIIDESGMPKERFSAEFPKEGPSILRIQQVVRGDSAAYFCASTWTVNTEAFFGQGTRLTVV.

The chain links TRBV15 to TRBJ1-1, with D possibly matching TRBD1 (5 bases). This CDR3 comprises 13 residues. The germline V gene has CDR1 LNHNV and CDR2 YYDKDF (reference sequence). V was shortened by 5 bases and J by 5 bases, with 12 bases between the two germline ends. CDR3 sequence reads: CATSGRTLTEAFF. CDR3 nucleotide sequence: TGTGCCACCAGCGGCCGGACACTTACTGAAGCTTTCTTT.

This clonotype was found many times. V and J are TRBV4-3 and TRBJ2-7; 11 bases are shared with TRBD2. The CDR3 sequence is 15 residues long. J was trimmed by 2 bases and V by 1 base; bases with no gene match: 1. Germline CDR1 is LGHNA and CDR2 is YSLEER. The CDR3 nucleotides read TGCGCCAGCAGCCAAGTTAGCGGGGGGGCCTACGAGCAGTACTTC. Its protein is CASSQVSGGAYEQYF.

This clonotype was detected ten times or more. The chain carries TRBV5-1 and TRBJ2-7; 9 nucleotides match TRBD1. Germline V lookup: CDR1 SGHRS, CDR2 YFSETQ. V trimming: 4 bases; J trimming: 6 bases; junction bases outside the gene matches: 2. The CDR3 consists of 12 residues. CDR3 residues: CASSPGQGEQYF. The CDR3 DNA reads as TGCGCCAGCAGCCCGGGACAGGGCGAGCAGTACTTC.

The gene calls are TRBV7-2 and TRBJ2-1; unclear D gene. The CDR3 has 15 residues. Germline-derived CDR1 and CDR2 are SGHTA and FQGNSA. V was cut by 2 bases and J by 1 base, with 9 bases left in between. The CDR3 DNA reads TGTGCCAGCAGCTTAACCGCTGCTTCCTACAATGAGCAGTTCTTC. Protein: CASSLTAASYNEQFF.

This chain connects TRBV12-3 or TRBV12-4 to TRBJ2-5, with D possibly being TRBD1 or TRBD2 (6 bases each). V was cut by 6 bases and J by 4 bases, with 21 bases left in between. The CDR3 sequence is 16 residues long. The CDR3 sequence is CASSSGSKGGGETQYF. The CDR3 DNA follows: TGTGCCAGCAGCTCCGGGTCAAAAGGAGGGGGAGAGACCCAGTACTTC.

This clonotype was seen repeatedly, ten times or more. The rearrangement links TRBV7-2 to TRBJ1-2; D is unresolved. V lost 5 bases to trimming and J lost 4 bases, with 11 bases between them. Germline V CDR1 and CDR2: SGHTA, FQGNSA. The CDR3 totals 13 residues. Written as DNA, the CDR3 is TGTGCCAGCAGCCCGCGTGGTCTCTATGGCTACACCTTC. Its protein is CASSPRGLYGYTF.

This clonotype was counted a few times. This chain uses TRBV12-3 or TRBV12-4 with TRBJ2-2; 10 bases map to TRBD2. The CDR3 runs to 17 residues. V lost 6 bases and J lost 6; bases outside the gene matches: 13. The CDR3 DNA sequence: TGTGCCAGCAGCAATGAGATAGCGGGGGGAAGAGCCGGGGAGCTGTTTTTT. It yields the protein CASSNEIAGGRAGELFF.